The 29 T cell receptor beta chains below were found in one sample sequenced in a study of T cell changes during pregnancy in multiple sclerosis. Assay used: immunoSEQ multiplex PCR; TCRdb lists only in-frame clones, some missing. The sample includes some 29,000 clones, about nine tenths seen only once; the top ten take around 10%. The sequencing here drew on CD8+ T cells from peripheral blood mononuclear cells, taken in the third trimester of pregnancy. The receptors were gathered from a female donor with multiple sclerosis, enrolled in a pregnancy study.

The CDR3 DNA reads as TGCGCCAGCAGTGAGTCGACGGGGGGCTACTATGGCTACACCTTC. It yields the protein CASSESTGGYYGYTF. This rearrangement joins TRBV10-1 to TRBJ1-2, with D maybe TRBD1 (6 bases). The CDR3 contains 15 residues. Germline values: CDR1 WNHNN, CDR2 SYGVQD (reference sequence). Trimming left V 0 bases short and J 3 bases short, with 11 bases between.

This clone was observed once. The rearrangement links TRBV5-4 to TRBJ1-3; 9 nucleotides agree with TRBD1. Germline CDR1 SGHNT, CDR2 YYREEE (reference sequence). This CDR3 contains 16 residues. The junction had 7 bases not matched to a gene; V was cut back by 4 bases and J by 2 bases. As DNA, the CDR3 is TGTGCCAGCAGCCTGGGACAGGGAATAGCTGGAAACACCATATATTTT. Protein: CASSLGQGIAGNTIYF.

The CDR3 loop is CASSLRLAGYSDTQYF. The CDR3 bases are TGTGCCAGCAGTCTAAGACTAGCGGGCTACTCAGATACGCAGTATTTT. The chain is built from TRBV27 and TRBJ2-3; TRBD2 matches at 10 bases. Germline lookup yields CDR1 MNHEY and CDR2 SMNVEV (reference sequence). The CDR3 covers 16 residues. V trimming: 5 bases; J trimming: 4 bases; junction bases outside the gene matches: 9.

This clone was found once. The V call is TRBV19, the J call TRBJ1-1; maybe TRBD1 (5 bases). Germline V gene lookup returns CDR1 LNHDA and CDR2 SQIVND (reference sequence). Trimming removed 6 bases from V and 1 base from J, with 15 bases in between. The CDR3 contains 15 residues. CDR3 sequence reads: CASRPDNGANTEAFF. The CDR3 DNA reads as TGTGCCAGTAGGCCAGACAATGGGGCGAACACTGAAGCTTTCTTT.

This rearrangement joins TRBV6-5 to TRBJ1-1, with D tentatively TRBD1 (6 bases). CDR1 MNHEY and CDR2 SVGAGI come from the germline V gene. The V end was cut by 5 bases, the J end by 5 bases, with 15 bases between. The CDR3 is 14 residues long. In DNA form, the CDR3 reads TGTGCCAGCAGTCTGGGGGGGGCCCAAACTGAAGCTTTCTTT. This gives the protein CASSLGGAQTEAFF.

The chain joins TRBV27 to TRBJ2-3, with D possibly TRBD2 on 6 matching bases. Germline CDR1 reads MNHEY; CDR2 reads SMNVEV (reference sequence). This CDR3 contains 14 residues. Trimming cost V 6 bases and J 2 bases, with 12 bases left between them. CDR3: CASSGRGYTDTQYF. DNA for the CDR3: TGTGCCAGCAGCGGGCGGGGATACACAGATACGCAGTATTTT.

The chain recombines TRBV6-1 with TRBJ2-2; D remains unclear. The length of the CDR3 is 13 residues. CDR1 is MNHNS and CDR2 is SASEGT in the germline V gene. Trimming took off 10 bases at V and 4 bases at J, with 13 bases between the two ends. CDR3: CATLSAPTGELFF. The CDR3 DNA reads TGTGCCACCCTCAGTGCTCCCACCGGGGAGCTGTTTTTT.

The CDR3 protein is CASSVGDRVQPQHF. CDR3 nucleotide sequence: TGTGCCAGCAGCGTTGGGGACAGGGTGCAGCCCCAGCATTTT. This chain connects TRBV9 to TRBJ1-5, with TRBD1 matching over 9 bases. CDR1 and CDR2 from the germline V gene are SGDLS and YYNGEE. V lost 2 bases, J lost 7 bases, and 4 bases stayed unmatched. The CDR3 runs 14 residues.

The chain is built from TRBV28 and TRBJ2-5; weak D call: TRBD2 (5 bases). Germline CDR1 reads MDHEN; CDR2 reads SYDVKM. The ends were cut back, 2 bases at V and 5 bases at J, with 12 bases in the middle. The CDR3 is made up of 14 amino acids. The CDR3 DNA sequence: TGTGCCAGCAGTTTAAGCCTAGCCGGGGAGACCCAGTACTTC. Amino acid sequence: CASSLSLAGETQYF. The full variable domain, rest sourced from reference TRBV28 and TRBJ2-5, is DVKVTQSSRYLVKRTGEKVFLECVQDMDHENMFWYRQDPGLGLRLIYFSYDVKMKEKGDIPEGYSVSREKKERFSLILESASTNQTSMYLCASSLSLAGETQYFGPGTRLLVL.

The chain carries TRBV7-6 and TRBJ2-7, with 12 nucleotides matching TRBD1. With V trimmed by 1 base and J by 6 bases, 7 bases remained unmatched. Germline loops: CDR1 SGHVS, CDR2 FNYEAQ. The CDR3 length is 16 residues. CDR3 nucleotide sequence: TGTGCCAGCAGCTTAGAACCGGGACAGGGGGCGCCCGAGCAGTACTTC. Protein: CASSLEPGQGAPEQYF.

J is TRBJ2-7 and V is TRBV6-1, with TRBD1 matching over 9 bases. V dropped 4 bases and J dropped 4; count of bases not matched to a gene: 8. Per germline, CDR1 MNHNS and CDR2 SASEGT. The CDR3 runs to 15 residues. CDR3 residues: CASSGPGQGKYEQYF. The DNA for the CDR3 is TGTGCCAGCAGTGGGCCGGGACAGGGAAAGTACGAGCAGTACTTC.

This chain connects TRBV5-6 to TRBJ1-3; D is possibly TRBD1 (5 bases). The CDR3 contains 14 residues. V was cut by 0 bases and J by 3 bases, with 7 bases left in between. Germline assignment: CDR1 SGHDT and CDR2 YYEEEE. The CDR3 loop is CASSLGGGGNTIYF. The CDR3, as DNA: TGTGCCAGCAGCTTGGGGGGCGGTGGAAACACCATATATTTT.

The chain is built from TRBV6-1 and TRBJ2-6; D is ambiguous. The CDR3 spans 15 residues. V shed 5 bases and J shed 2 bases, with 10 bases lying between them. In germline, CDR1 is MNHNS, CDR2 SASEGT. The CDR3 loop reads CASSWAAAGANVLTF. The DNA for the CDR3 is TGTGCCAGCAGTTGGGCAGCAGCTGGGGCCAACGTCCTGACTTTC.

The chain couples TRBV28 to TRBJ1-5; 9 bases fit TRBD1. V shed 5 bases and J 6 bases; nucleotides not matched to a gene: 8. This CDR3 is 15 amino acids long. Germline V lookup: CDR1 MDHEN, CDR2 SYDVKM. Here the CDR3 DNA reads TGTGCCAGCAGTGGGGGGACAGGGCTCGCTCAGCCCCAGCATTTT. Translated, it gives CASSGGTGLAQPQHF.

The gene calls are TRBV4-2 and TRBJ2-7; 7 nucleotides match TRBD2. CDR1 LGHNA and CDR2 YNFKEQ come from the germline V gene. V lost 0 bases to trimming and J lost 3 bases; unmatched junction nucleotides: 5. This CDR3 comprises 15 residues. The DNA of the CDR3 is TGTGCCAGCAGCCAAGAGTCGGGGAGGGGCTACGAGCAGTACTTC. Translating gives CASSQESGRGYEQYF.

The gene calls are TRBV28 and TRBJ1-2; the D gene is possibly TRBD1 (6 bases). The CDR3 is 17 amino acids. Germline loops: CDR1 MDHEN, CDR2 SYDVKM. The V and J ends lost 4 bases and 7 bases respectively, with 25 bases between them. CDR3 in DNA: TGTGCCAGCAGTTCTTTGTACAGGGAAACAGAGCAGCGTGGCTACACCTTC. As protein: CASSSLYRETEQRGYTF.

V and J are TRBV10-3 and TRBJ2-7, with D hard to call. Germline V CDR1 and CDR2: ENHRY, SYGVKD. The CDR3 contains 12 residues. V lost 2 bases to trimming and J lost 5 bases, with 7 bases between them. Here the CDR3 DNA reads TGTGCCATCAGTGAGCACCGGGACGAGCAGTACTTC. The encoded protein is CAISEHRDEQYF.

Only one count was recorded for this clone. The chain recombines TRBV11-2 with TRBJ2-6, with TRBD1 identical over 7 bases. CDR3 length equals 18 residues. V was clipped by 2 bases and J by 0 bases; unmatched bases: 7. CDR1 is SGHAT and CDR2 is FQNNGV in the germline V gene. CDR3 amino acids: CASSLRGQTYSGANVLTF. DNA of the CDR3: TGTGCCAGCAGCTTACGGGGACAGACGTACTCTGGGGCCAACGTCCTGACTTTC. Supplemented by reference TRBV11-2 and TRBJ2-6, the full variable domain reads EAGVAQSPRYKIIEKRQSVAFWCNPISGHATLYWYQQILGQGPKLLIQFQNNGVVDDSQLPKDRFSAERLKGVDSTLKIQPAKLEDSAVYLCASSLRGQTYSGANVLTFGAGSRLTVL.

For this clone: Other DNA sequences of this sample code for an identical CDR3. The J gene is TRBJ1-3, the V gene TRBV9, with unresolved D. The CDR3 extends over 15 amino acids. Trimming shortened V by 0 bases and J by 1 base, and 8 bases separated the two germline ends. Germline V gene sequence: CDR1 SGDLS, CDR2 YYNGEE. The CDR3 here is CASSVGGSSGNTIYF. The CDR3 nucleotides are TGTGCCAGCAGCGTAGGCGGCAGTTCTGGAAACACCATATATTTT.

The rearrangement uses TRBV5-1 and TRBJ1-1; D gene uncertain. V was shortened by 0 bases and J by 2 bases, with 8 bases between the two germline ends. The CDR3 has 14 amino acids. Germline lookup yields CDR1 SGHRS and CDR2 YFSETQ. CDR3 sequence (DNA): TGCGCCAGCAGCTTGGCGTCCACAAACACTGAAGCTTTCTTT. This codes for CASSLASTNTEAFF. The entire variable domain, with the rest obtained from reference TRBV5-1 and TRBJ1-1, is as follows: KAGVTQTPRYLIKTRGQQVTLSCSPISGHRSVSWYQQTPGQGLQFLFEYFSETQRNKGNFPGRFSGRQFSNSRSEMNVSTLELGDSALYLCASSLASTNTEAFFGQGTRLTVV.

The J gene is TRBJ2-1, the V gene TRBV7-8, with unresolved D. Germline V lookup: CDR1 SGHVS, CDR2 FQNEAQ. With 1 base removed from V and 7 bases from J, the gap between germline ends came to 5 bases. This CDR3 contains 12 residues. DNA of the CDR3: TGTGCCAGCAGCTTAGGGGCTAATGAGCAGTTCTTC. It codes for CASSLGANEQFF.

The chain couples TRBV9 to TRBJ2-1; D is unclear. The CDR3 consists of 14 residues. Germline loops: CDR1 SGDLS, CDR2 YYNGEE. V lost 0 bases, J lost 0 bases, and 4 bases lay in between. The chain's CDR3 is CASSVESSYNEQFF. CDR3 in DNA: TGTGCCAGCAGCGTAGAGAGCTCCTACAATGAGCAGTTCTTC.

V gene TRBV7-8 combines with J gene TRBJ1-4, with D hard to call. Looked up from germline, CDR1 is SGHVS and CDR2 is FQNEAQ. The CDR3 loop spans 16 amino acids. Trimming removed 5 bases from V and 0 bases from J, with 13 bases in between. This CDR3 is CASSPRHVATNEKLFF. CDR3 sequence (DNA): TGTGCCAGCAGCCCGAGACACGTTGCAACTAATGAAAAACTGTTTTTT.

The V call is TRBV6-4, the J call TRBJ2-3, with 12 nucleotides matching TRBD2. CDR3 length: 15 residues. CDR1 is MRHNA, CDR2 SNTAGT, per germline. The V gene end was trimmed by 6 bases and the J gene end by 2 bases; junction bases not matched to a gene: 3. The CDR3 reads CASSPSGGATDTQYF. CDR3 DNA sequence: TGTGCCAGCAGCCCTAGCGGGGGGGCCACAGATACGCAGTATTTT.

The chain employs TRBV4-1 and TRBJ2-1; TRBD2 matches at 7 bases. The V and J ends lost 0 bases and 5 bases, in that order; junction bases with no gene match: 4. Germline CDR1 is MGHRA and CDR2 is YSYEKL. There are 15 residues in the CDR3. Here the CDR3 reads CASSQELATNNEQFF. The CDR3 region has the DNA TGCGCCAGCAGCCAAGAACTAGCGACCAACAATGAGCAGTTCTTC.

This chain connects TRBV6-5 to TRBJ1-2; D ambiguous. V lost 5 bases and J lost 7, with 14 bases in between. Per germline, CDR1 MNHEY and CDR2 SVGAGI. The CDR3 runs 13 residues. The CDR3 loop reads CASSPDGGGGYTF. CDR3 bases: TGTGCCAGCAGTCCGGACGGCGGAGGTGGCTACACCTTC.

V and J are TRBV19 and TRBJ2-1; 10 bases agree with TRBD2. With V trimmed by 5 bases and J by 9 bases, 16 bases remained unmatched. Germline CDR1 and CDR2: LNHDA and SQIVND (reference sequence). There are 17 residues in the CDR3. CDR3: CASSLGVGSSGGAEQFF. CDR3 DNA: TGTGCCAGTAGTCTAGGGGTAGGGTCTAGCGGGGGAGCTGAGCAGTTCTTC.

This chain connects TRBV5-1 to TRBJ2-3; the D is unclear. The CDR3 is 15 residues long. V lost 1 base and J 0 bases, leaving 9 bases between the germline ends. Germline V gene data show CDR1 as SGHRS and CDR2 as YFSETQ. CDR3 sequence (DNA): TGCGCCAGCAGCTTGTTAGGCGGAAGCACAGATACGCAGTATTTT. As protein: CASSLLGGSTDTQYF.

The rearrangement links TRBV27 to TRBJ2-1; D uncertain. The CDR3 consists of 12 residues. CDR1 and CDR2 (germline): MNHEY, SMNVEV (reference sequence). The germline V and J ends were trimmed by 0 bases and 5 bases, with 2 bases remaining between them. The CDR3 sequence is CASSLSDNEQFF. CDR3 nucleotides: TGTGCCAGCAGTTTATCCGACAATGAGCAGTTCTTC.